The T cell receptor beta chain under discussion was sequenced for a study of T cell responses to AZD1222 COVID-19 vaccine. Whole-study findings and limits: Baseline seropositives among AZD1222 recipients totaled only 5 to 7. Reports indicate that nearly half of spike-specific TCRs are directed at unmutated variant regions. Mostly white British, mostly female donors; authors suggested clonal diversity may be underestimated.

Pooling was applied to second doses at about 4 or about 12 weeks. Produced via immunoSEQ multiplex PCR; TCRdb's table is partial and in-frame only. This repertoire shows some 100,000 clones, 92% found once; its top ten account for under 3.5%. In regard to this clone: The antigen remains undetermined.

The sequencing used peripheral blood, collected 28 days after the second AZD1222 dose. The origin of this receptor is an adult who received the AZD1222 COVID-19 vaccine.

CDR3 bases: TGTGCCAGCAGTGAAGAAGCGGGGCTGGAAAATGAGCAGTTCTTC. It codes for CASSEEAGLENEQFF. The genes are TRBV6-1 and TRBJ2-1, with 7 bases aligning to TRBD2. Trimming cost V 1 base and J 7 bases; bases outside gene matches: 7. From germline, CDR1 is MNHNS and CDR2 SASEGT. CDR3 size: 15 residues.